This is a list of T cell receptor beta chains from one sample in a study of blood T cell repertoires in COVID-19. Generated by immunoSEQ multiplex PCR, the TCRdb table keeps only in-frame clones and is missing some. The data show tens of thousands of clones, around 84% seen once. Sequenced sample: peripheral blood. These TCRs come from a human donor in a cohort sampled during active COVID-19. The CDR3 runs from the conserved cysteine through the conserved F or W. Fields, in order: D gene, V gene, clone size, J gene, CDR3 DNA, CDR3 protein. The D gene is left open where the match is weak. Clone size is shown for a subset of rows, as once, few, many or a class of expanded clone.

D gene: .
V gene: TRBV19
clone size: .
J gene: TRBJ2-7
CDR3 DNA: TGTGCCAGCGGGGACAACCTATACGAGCAGTACTTC
CDR3 protein: CASGDNLYEQYF

D gene: .
V gene: TRBV28
clone size: .
J gene: TRBJ1-5
CDR3 DNA: TGTGCCAGCAGTTTAGGGGACACCCTACCCTATAGCAATCAGCCCCAGCATTTT
CDR3 protein: CASSLGDTLPYSNQPQHF

D gene: .
V gene: TRBV5-1
clone size: .
J gene: TRBJ2-2
CDR3 DNA: TGCGCCAGCAGCCCCCAGGGGTCCGGGGAGCTGTTTTTT
CDR3 protein: CASSPQGSGELFF

D gene: .
V gene: TRBV7-8
clone size: .
J gene: TRBJ1-1
CDR3 DNA: TGTGCCAGCAGCGCCGGGGTAGTCGAGACTGAAGCTTTCTTT
CDR3 protein: CASSAGVVETEAFF

D gene: TRBD2
V gene: TRBV7-2
clone size: .
J gene: TRBJ2-7
CDR3 DNA: TGTGCCAGCAGCTTACTAGCGGGAGCCCATGTCGAGCAGTACTTC
CDR3 protein: CASSLLAGAHVEQYF

D gene: .
V gene: TRBV28
clone size: .
J gene: TRBJ1-2
CDR3 DNA: TGTGCCAGCAGTGAGGGCTACTCCTATGGCTACACCTTC
CDR3 protein: CASSEGYSYGYTF

D gene: .
V gene: TRBV19
clone size: .
J gene: TRBJ2-7
CDR3 DNA: TGTGCCAGTACCCTAACCTCAGGGGCCTACGAGCAGTACTTC
CDR3 protein: CASTLTSGAYEQYF

D gene: .
V gene: TRBV5-5
clone size: .
J gene: TRBJ1-1
CDR3 DNA: TGTGCCAGCAGCTTCCCAGGAACCTTGGACACTGAAGCTTTCTTT
CDR3 protein: CASSFPGTLDTEAFF

D gene: TRBD1
V gene: TRBV28
clone size: .
J gene: TRBJ1-1
CDR3 DNA: TGTGCCACCCTGGACAGGGAGGGATACACTGAAGCTTTCTTT
CDR3 protein: CATLDREGYTEAFF

D gene: TRBD2
V gene: TRBV10-2
clone size: few
J gene: TRBJ2-7
CDR3 DNA: TGCGCCACGGCTAGCGGGAGGTTCGTTGTTGGGTCCTACGAGCAGTACTTC
CDR3 protein: CATASGRFVVGSYEQYF

D gene: .
V gene: TRBV9
clone size: .
J gene: TRBJ2-1
CDR3 DNA: TGTGCCAGCAGCGCAGGGGACGCGAATTACAATGAGCAGTTCTTC
CDR3 protein: CASSAGDANYNEQFF

D gene: TRBD2
V gene: TRBV6-2/TRBV6-3
clone size: .
J gene: TRBJ2-3
CDR3 DNA: TGTGCCAGCAGTTACGGGACTAGCGGGCCAGATACGCAGTATTTT
CDR3 protein: CASSYGTSGPDTQYF

D gene: TRBD2
V gene: TRBV27
clone size: medium-sized
J gene: TRBJ2-7
CDR3 DNA: TGTGCCAGCAGTGGCCTTCGGGCTAGCGGGACCTACGAGCAGTACTTC
CDR3 protein: CASSGLRASGTYEQYF

D gene: TRBD2
V gene: TRBV9
clone size: .
J gene: TRBJ2-5
CDR3 DNA: TGTGCCAGCAGCGGGACTAGCGGGAGGGATTGGGAGACCCAGTACTTC
CDR3 protein: CASSGTSGRDWETQYF

D gene: .
V gene: TRBV15
clone size: .
J gene: TRBJ2-5
CDR3 DNA: TGTGCCACCAGCAGAGAGGGGAGGACCCAGTACTTC
CDR3 protein: CATSREGRTQYF

D gene: .
V gene: TRBV25-1
clone size: .
J gene: TRBJ1-1
CDR3 DNA: TGTGCCAGCAGTGAACTACAGGTGCTCGAAGCTTTCTTT
CDR3 protein: CASSELQVLEAFF

D gene: .
V gene: TRBV9
clone size: .
J gene: TRBJ1-5
CDR3 DNA: TGTGCCAGCAGCGTATCTCGCAGGACAGATAATAGCAATCAGCCCCAGCATTTT
CDR3 protein: CASSVSRRTDNSNQPQHF

D gene: .
V gene: TRBV6-5
clone size: once
J gene: TRBJ2-7
CDR3 DNA: TGTGCCAGCAGCGCTATCTACGAGCAGTACTTC
CDR3 protein: CASSAIYEQYF

D gene: .
V gene: TRBV25-1
clone size: .
J gene: TRBJ1-2
CDR3 DNA: TGTGCCAGCCTCAAGACAGGTCTTCTCTATGGCTACACCTTC
CDR3 protein: CASLKTGLLYGYTF

D gene: TRBD1
V gene: TRBV4-3
clone size: .
J gene: TRBJ2-7
CDR3 DNA: TGCGCCAGCAGCCAGGGGACAGGGGAACCCTACGAGCAGTACTTC
CDR3 protein: CASSQGTGEPYEQYF

D gene: .
V gene: TRBV7-2
clone size: .
J gene: TRBJ1-1
CDR3 DNA: TGTGCCAGCAGCTTATCGGGACACTTTAACACTGAAGCTTTCTTT
CDR3 protein: CASSLSGHFNTEAFF

D gene: .
V gene: TRBV30
clone size: .
J gene: TRBJ1-5
CDR3 DNA: TGTGCCTGGAGTTCAGATAGCAATCAGCCCCAGCATTTT
CDR3 protein: CAWSSDSNQPQHF

D gene: .
V gene: TRBV28
clone size: .
J gene: TRBJ2-7
CDR3 DNA: TGTGCCAGCAACCGGTTTTCCCTTCACGAGCAGTACTTC
CDR3 protein: CASNRFSLHEQYF

D gene: .
V gene: TRBV3-1/TRBV3-2
clone size: .
J gene: TRBJ2-3
CDR3 DNA: TGTGCCAGCAGCCAAGTGAGAACCGAATCAACAGATACGCAGTATTTT
CDR3 protein: CASSQVRTESTDTQYF

D gene: .
V gene: TRBV28
clone size: .
J gene: TRBJ1-4
CDR3 DNA: TGTGCCAGCAGGTGGGCAGGGGCTAGTAATGAAAAACTGTTTTTT
CDR3 protein: CASRWAGASNEKLFF

D gene: .
V gene: TRBV6-2/TRBV6-3
clone size: once
J gene: TRBJ2-5
CDR3 DNA: TGTGCCAGCAGCCCCTGGCAGGAAGAGACCCAGTACTTC
CDR3 protein: CASSPWQEETQYF

D gene: TRBD2
V gene: TRBV28
clone size: .
J gene: TRBJ2-1
CDR3 DNA: TGTGCCAGCAGTTCCCCGCGGGAGCCCCTATACAATGAGCAGTTCTTC
CDR3 protein: CASSSPREPLYNEQFF

D gene: .
V gene: TRBV14
clone size: .
J gene: TRBJ1-1
CDR3 DNA: TGTGCCAGCAGCTCCCTCCTTACAGGGAAGAACACTGAAGCTTTCTTT
CDR3 protein: CASSSLLTGKNTEAFF

D gene: TRBD2
V gene: TRBV29-1
clone size: .
J gene: TRBJ2-3
CDR3 DNA: TGCAGCGTTGACCGCGCCGGGGGGAAGTATTTT
CDR3 protein: CSVDRAGGKYF

D gene: .
V gene: TRBV2
clone size: .
J gene: TRBJ2-7
CDR3 DNA: TGTGCCAGCAGTCTGGGACTCAGGGTCGAGCAGTACTTC
CDR3 protein: CASSLGLRVEQYF

D gene: TRBD1
V gene: TRBV19
clone size: .
J gene: TRBJ1-2
CDR3 DNA: TGTGCCAGTCAGGGGGCCCTCTTCTATGGCTACACCTTC
CDR3 protein: CASQGALFYGYTF

D gene: .
V gene: TRBV27
clone size: .
J gene: TRBJ1-5
CDR3 DNA: TGTGCCAGCAGTGCCAGCGGGGACGGGTATCAGCCCCAGCATTTT
CDR3 protein: CASSASGDGYQPQHF

D gene: TRBD1
V gene: TRBV2
clone size: few
J gene: TRBJ2-7
CDR3 DNA: TGTGCCAGCACTGGCCAGGGGGTTTCCTACGAGCAGTACTTC
CDR3 protein: CASTGQGVSYEQYF

D gene: .
V gene: TRBV29-1
clone size: .
J gene: TRBJ1-2
CDR3 DNA: TGCAGCGCCTACCCGGGACACCCCAACGGAGGAAATGGCTACACCTTC
CDR3 protein: CSAYPGHPNGGNGYTF

D gene: .
V gene: TRBV5-4
clone size: .
J gene: TRBJ2-5
CDR3 DNA: TGTGCCAGCAGGGCCAGGGGCGGGGAGACCCAGTACTTC
CDR3 protein: CASRARGGETQYF

D gene: .
V gene: TRBV2
clone size: once
J gene: TRBJ2-7
CDR3 DNA: TGTGCCAGCAGTTCGCGTTGGGCCATCTACGAGCAGTACTTC
CDR3 protein: CASSSRWAIYEQYF

D gene: .
V gene: TRBV28
clone size: .
J gene: TRBJ1-5
CDR3 DNA: TGTGCCAGCAGTTTAATTGCCGGACACTGGGAATCGCCCCAGCATTTT
CDR3 protein: CASSLIAGHWESPQHF

D gene: TRBD1
V gene: TRBV9
clone size: once
J gene: TRBJ2-4
CDR3 DNA: TGTGCCAGCAGCGGCTCCGGGACAGGGGTGAACATTCAGTACTTC
CDR3 protein: CASSGSGTGVNIQYF

D gene: TRBD2
V gene: TRBV6-5
clone size: .
J gene: TRBJ2-1
CDR3 DNA: TGTGCCAGCAGGGGGAAAGCGGGAATATACAATGAGCAGTTCTTC
CDR3 protein: CASRGKAGIYNEQFF

D gene: .
V gene: TRBV6-5
clone size: .
J gene: TRBJ1-1
CDR3 DNA: TGTGCCAGCAGTTACACCTCTTGGAGGGACACTGAAGCTTTCTTT
CDR3 protein: CASSYTSWRDTEAFF

D gene: .
V gene: TRBV5-4
clone size: .
J gene: TRBJ1-2
CDR3 DNA: TGTGCCAGCAGCTTGGAAAGGGAGAGTAACTATGGCTACACCTTC
CDR3 protein: CASSLERESNYGYTF

D gene: .
V gene: TRBV19
clone size: .
J gene: TRBJ1-2
CDR3 DNA: TGTGCCAGCACTTCTGGGGCTATAAGCTACACCTTC
CDR3 protein: CASTSGAISYTF

D gene: TRBD2
V gene: TRBV27
clone size: .
J gene: TRBJ2-7
CDR3 DNA: TGTGCCAGCACGTGGGGACTAGCGGGAGTTAGCGAGCAGTACTTC
CDR3 protein: CASTWGLAGVSEQYF

D gene: TRBD1
V gene: TRBV12-3/TRBV12-4
clone size: .
J gene: TRBJ2-7
CDR3 DNA: TGTGCCAGCAGGAACAGGGGTGACAACGAGCAGTACTTC
CDR3 protein: CASRNRGDNEQYF

D gene: .
V gene: TRBV5-5
clone size: .
J gene: TRBJ2-7
CDR3 DNA: TGTGCCAGCAGCTTTGAACAGACAATCTACGAGCAGTACTTC
CDR3 protein: CASSFEQTIYEQYF

D gene: .
V gene: TRBV5-1
clone size: .
J gene: TRBJ1-1
CDR3 DNA: TGCGCCAGCAGCTTGCTTGTCGGGTCCCCTACGAACACTGAAGCTTTCTTT
CDR3 protein: CASSLLVGSPTNTEAFF

D gene: TRBD1
V gene: TRBV30
clone size: .
J gene: TRBJ1-1
CDR3 DNA: TGTGCCTGGAGTGTCCCCCAGGGGGGCACTGAAGCTTTCTTT
CDR3 protein: CAWSVPQGGTEAFF

D gene: TRBD1
V gene: TRBV2
clone size: .
J gene: TRBJ1-5
CDR3 DNA: TGTGCCAGCAGTGCCCGACAGGGAAGCAATCAGCCCCAGCATTTT
CDR3 protein: CASSARQGSNQPQHF

D gene: TRBD1
V gene: TRBV2
clone size: .
J gene: TRBJ2-7
CDR3 DNA: TGTGCCAGCAGGGGACAGCTCACTCTGGACGAGCAGTACTTC
CDR3 protein: CASRGQLTLDEQYF

D gene: TRBD1
V gene: TRBV7-2
clone size: .
J gene: TRBJ2-7
CDR3 DNA: TGTGCCAGCAGCCTACAAACAGGGGACTCCTACGAGCAGTACTTC
CDR3 protein: CASSLQTGDSYEQYF